This entry is about one T cell receptor beta chain. As yet, its antigen is unknown. Specified time point: neoterminal ileum biopsy at postoperative endoscopy, about 6 months after surgery. Roughly 500 nanograms of biopsy DNA per sample underwent TCRB immunosequencing. The repertoire was sequenced with immunoSEQ multiplex PCR; TCRdb's copy has only in-frame clones and lacks some. The data hold some 11,000 clones, with around 70% observed a single time. The entry originates in a study of T cell repertoires in ileal Crohn's disease. Study details: Operated complications were stricturing disease (around 61%) and penetrating disease (about 40%).

This CDR3 has 15 amino acids. Trimming took 2 bases from V and 1 from J, leaving 11 bases between them. Germline-derived CDR1 and CDR2 are MNHNS and SASEGT. Study-level results: The median delay to postoperative endoscopy was under nine months. Compared with CD4 T cells, sorted CD8 cells carried more expanded clones.

This chain uses TRBV6-1 with TRBJ1-1, with unresolved D. This TCR was sampled from an adult with Crohn's disease. Sequencing was carried out using ileal tissue. The CDR3 bases are TGTGCCAGCAGTGAACCCAATGCGGGGAACACTGAAGCTTTCTTT. This codes for CASSEPNAGNTEAFF.